The 30 T cell receptor beta chains in this list originate from one sample, sequenced in a study of tumor-infiltrating lymphocytes in primary liver carcinoma. Researchers drew blood RNA from unsorted whole blood and extracted germline DNA as well. Starting material of about 480 ng total RNA yielded TCR beta cDNA via a constant-region primer. The TCR beta library was amplified through three nested multiplex PCR rounds in a modified ARM-PCR procedure. Rounds one and two of PCR, each of roughly 10 cycles, were primed with TRBV1-TRBV30 forward primers and a C-beta reverse primer. TCRdb re-analysed the multiplex PCR reads in MiXCR, keeping a single row per CDR3 protein. The sample has fewer than 350,000 distinct CDR3 sequences, approximately 65% seen once. Sequencing was carried out using peripheral blood. These receptors all come from a man in his forties with primary liver carcinoma and hepatitis B virus infection.

This clonotype showed up many times. This chain connects TRBV4-2 to TRBJ2-1; possibly TRBD2 for D (6 bases). Between the trimmed V and J ends, which lost 2 bases and 3 bases, there was a span of 14 bases. The CDR3 totals 16 residues. From germline, CDR1 is LGHNA and CDR2 YNFKEQ. The DNA for the CDR3 is TGTGCCAGCAGCCAACAAACGGGGACTGTCTACAATGAGCAGTTCTTC. Protein product: CASSQQTGTVYNEQFF.

Concerning this clonotype: A single base separates this from a much larger clone, so it may be a read error. This chain connects TRBV6-2 or TRBV6-3 to TRBJ1-5; D remains unclear. Germline-derived CDR1 and CDR2 are MNHEY and SVGEGT. With 5 bases removed from V and 0 bases from J, the gap between germline ends came to 11 bases. This CDR3 is built from 15 residues. CDR3 sequence: CASSHVAYSNQPQHF. For the CDR3, the DNA is TGTGCCAGCAGTCACGTAGCGTATAGCAATCAGCCCCAGCATTTT.

A word on this clonotype: One junction end disagrees with the germline gene, perhaps due to a read error. The V and J genes are TRBV4-2 and TRBJ2-1; 10 bases are a match to TRBD2. Germline CDR1 is LGHNA and CDR2 is YNFKEQ. CDR3 length: 17 amino acids. This CDR3 reads CASSQESSGSAYNGQFF. Here the CDR3 DNA reads TGTGCCAGCAGCCAAGAGTCTAGCGGGAGTGCATACAATGGGCAGTTCTTC.

The chain carries TRBV29-1 and TRBJ1-4; TRBD1 aligns across 7 bases. The CDR3 spans 13 residues. CDR1 is SQVTM, CDR2 ANQGSEA, per germline. With 6 bases clipped from V and 8 bases from J, the junction kept 9 bases outside the gene matches. The CDR3 DNA reads as TGCAGCGTCCAGGGGGGCTCTGCGGAAAAACTGTTTTTT. Translating it yields CSVQGGSAEKLFF.

As for this clonotype: Relative to the germline gene, one junction end is altered; a read error may explain this. The chain uses TRBV12-3 or TRBV12-4 and TRBJ2-7, with 11 positions matching TRBD1. This CDR3 is built from 14 residues. CDR3 protein: CAGSSGTGGYEQYF. The CDR3 DNA sequence: TGTGCCGGCAGTTCGGGGACAGGGGGCTACGAGCAGTACTTC.

The chain combines TRBV7-9 with TRBJ1-3; 7 bases map to TRBD1. The CDR3 totals 16 residues. Germline loops: CDR1 SEHNR, CDR2 FQNEAQ (reference sequence). V was clipped by 4 bases and J by 0 bases; unmatched bases: 6. The CDR3 DNA sequence: TGTGCCAGCAGCTCGACAAGGGACAGCTCTGGAAACACCATATATTTT. Amino acid sequence: CASSSTRDSSGNTIYF.

The chain employs TRBV11-1 and TRBJ2-3; D is uncertain. The CDR3 spans 13 residues. Germline V gene sequence: CDR1 SGHAT, CDR2 FQDESV (reference sequence). Trimming shortened V by 10 bases and J by 4 bases, and 15 bases separated the two germline ends. The CDR3 region has the DNA TGTGCCATCAGTCTGCCCGGAGCAGATACGCAGTATTTT. Translation: CAISLPGADTQYF.

A remark on this clonotype: The conserved closing phenylalanine or tryptophan is absent in this CDR3, likely reflecting a read error. The V and J genes are TRBV5-5 and TRBJ2-1; 12 bases are shared with TRBD2. Germline CDR1 reads SGHKS; CDR2 reads YYEKEE (reference sequence). This CDR3 spans 16 amino acids. V dropped 4 bases and J dropped 8; count of bases not matched to a gene: 10. Here the CDR3 reads CASSVESSGRADEQFS. DNA of the CDR3: TGTGCCAGCAGCGTGGAGTCTAGCGGGAGGGCGGATGAGCAGTTCTCC.

This clonotype showed up just a few times. This chain joins TRBV7-9 and TRBJ2-1; D unresolved. The germline CDR1 and CDR2 sequences are SEHNR and FQNEAQ (reference sequence). The CDR3 loop spans 14 amino acids. The V gene lost 1 base and the J gene lost 5 bases, with 9 bases spanning the gap. The CDR3 nucleotides are TGTGCCAGCAGCTTAGGGACCAGAAACAATGAGCAGTTCTTC. It specifies CASSLGTRNNEQFF. The full variable domain, with the rest looked up from reference TRBV7-9 and TRBJ2-1, is DTGVSQNPRHKITKRGQNVTFRCDPISEHNRLYWYRQTLGQGPEFLTYFQNEAQLEKSRLLSDRFSAERPKGSFSTLEIQRTEQGDSAMYLCASSLGTRNNEQFFGPGTRLTVL.

This rearrangement joins TRBV5-1 to TRBJ2-1; either TRBD1 or TRBD2 may fit D (6 bases each). Between the trimmed V and J ends, which lost 0 bases and 3 bases, there was a span of 10 bases. Germline-derived CDR1 and CDR2 are SGHRS and YFSETQ. This CDR3 contains 15 residues. CDR3 DNA sequence: TGCGCCAGCAGCTTGGTACAGGGACTCTACAATGAGCAGTTCTTC. Translating gives CASSLVQGLYNEQFF.

Worth noting for this clonotype: Possible read error: a much larger clone is one base away. The CDR3 spells CAMSPRQSYEQYF. In nucleotides, the CDR3 is TGTGCCATGAGCCCTCGACAGTCCTACGAGCAGTACTTC. The chain employs TRBV11-2 and TRBJ2-7; D perhaps matches TRBD1 (5 bases). Per the germline V gene, CDR1 is SGHAT and CDR2 is FQNNGV. The CDR3 contains 13 residues. The V end lost 10 bases, the J end lost 1 base, and 14 bases lay between the germline ends.

On this clonotype: This clone may be a read error of a much larger clone one base away. V and J are TRBV4-1 and TRBJ2-7; possible D gene TRBD2, 6 bases. Looked up from germline, CDR1 is MGHRA and CDR2 is YSYEKL. The CDR3 spans 15 residues. CDR3 sequence reads: CGSSQGGGSRYEQYF. DNA for the CDR3: TGCGGCAGCAGCCAAGGTGGGGGGAGTAGGTACGAGCAGTACTTC.

A word on this clonotype: A much larger clone differs from this one at a single base, so this may be a read error. This chain links TRBV6-1 with TRBJ1-5, with D possibly being TRBD1 (6 bases). The CDR3 extends over 15 amino acids. Trimming removed 2 bases at V and 5 bases at J, with 13 bases between. Germline lookup yields CDR1 MNHNS and CDR2 SASEGT. CDR3 sequence (DNA): TGTGCCAGCAGTGAAAGGATAGGGGGGGATCAGCCCCAGCATTTT. Residues: CASSERIGGDQPQHF.

This clonotype was observed once. At one end, the junction sequence differs from germline, possibly due to a read error. The V gene is TRBV5-1, the J gene TRBJ1-1, with a weak D call TRBD1 (5 bases). In germline, CDR1 is SGHRS, CDR2 YFSETQ. The CDR3 contains 15 residues. The CDR3 nucleotides are TGCGCCAGTAGCTTGTTTGGGGCAGAGGGTACTGAAGCTTTCTTT. It yields the protein CASSLFGAEGTEAFF.

This clonotype was counted a single time. The chain combines TRBV5-1 with TRBJ1-4; possibly TRBD1 for D (6 bases). Germline values: CDR1 SGHRS, CDR2 YFSETQ. V was cut by 4 bases and J by 8 bases, with 18 bases left in between. The CDR3 sequence is 15 residues long. The CDR3 sequence: CASSVGAGRGEKLFF. In DNA form, the CDR3 reads TGCGCCAGCAGCGTGGGGGCGGGGCGAGGGGAAAAACTGTTTTTT.

Turning to this clonotype: A clone one base away is much larger, so this may be a read error. V is TRBV5-4 and J is TRBJ2-7, with D possibly TRBD2 on 6 matching bases. The CDR3 spans 13 residues. Germline values: CDR1 SGHNT, CDR2 YYREEE (reference sequence). DNA of the CDR3: TGTGCCAGCAGCTTGGCTAAAACGGGGGAGCTGTACTTC. This gives the protein CASSLAKTGELYF.

A word on this clonotype: The conserved closing phenylalanine or tryptophan is absent in this CDR3, likely reflecting a read error. CDR3 in amino acids: CASSLEGLTVGAQYL. CDR3 nucleotides: TGTGCCAGCAGCCTAGAAGGACTCACCGTCGGTGCCCAGTACTTA. The gene calls are TRBV11-2 and TRBJ2-5; a possible D gene is TRBD2 (5 bases). The CDR3 covers 15 residues. From germline, CDR1 is SGHAT and CDR2 FQNNGV.

About this clonotype: Just one base apart from a much larger clone, this may be a read error. V usage is TRBV4-1 and J usage is TRBJ1-2; 8 bases are a match to TRBD1. V shed 7 bases, J shed 4 bases, and the junction held 11 bases outside the gene matches. The CDR3 is 15 residues long. The germline CDR1 and CDR2 sequences are MGHRA and YSYEKL. The DNA of the CDR3 is TGCGCCAGCAACCCCGGGGACAGGACGAGCTATGGCTACACCTTC. This codes for CASNPGDRTSYGYTF.

Turning to this clonotype: One end of the junction fails to match germline, which may point to a read error. The J gene is TRBJ2-7, the V gene TRBV28; 7 positions match TRBD1. The CDR3 has 11 residues. Looked up from germline, CDR1 is MDHEN and CDR2 is SYDVKM. The CDR3 DNA reads TGTGCCAGCAGGGACAGGTACGAGAAGTACTTC. Translated, it gives CASRDRYEKYF.

A remark on this clonotype: A read error may produce the germline difference seen at one junction end. This chain connects TRBV29-1 to TRBJ2-7; 8 bases are shared with TRBD1. This CDR3 has 13 amino acids. Germline-derived CDR1 and CDR2 are SQVTM and ANQGSEA. Written as DNA, the CDR3 is TGCAGCATTGGGGCAGGGGGCTCCTACGAGCACTATTTC. It is translated as CSIGAGGSYEHYF.

Turning to this clonotype: One end of the junction varies from germline; a read error may be responsible. This chain joins TRBV6-6 and TRBJ2-3, with D perhaps being TRBD1 or TRBD2 (5 bases each). CDR1 and CDR2 (germline): MNHNY, SVGAGI (reference sequence). This CDR3 is 14 amino acids long. For the CDR3, the DNA is TGTGCCAGCAGAGCGCGGGTGGACACAGATACGCGGTATTTT. As protein: CASRARVDTDTRYF.

As regards this clonotype: This may be a read error: a much more frequent sequence differs by one nucleotide. The gene calls are TRBV6-2 or TRBV6-3 and TRBJ2-1; D ambiguous. The CDR3 loop spans 11 amino acids. The germline V gene encodes CDR1 MNHEY and CDR2 SVGEGT. The CDR3 spells CVISGAHKQFF. The CDR3 DNA follows: TGTGTCATATCTGGAGCCCACAAGCAGTTCTTC.

At least ten counts were recorded for this clonotype. This sequence joins TRBV11-2 and TRBJ2-1; 10 bases are shared with TRBD2. The CDR3 runs to 16 residues. The V segment lost 3 bases and the J segment 7 bases; nucleotides outside the gene matches: 9. Germline V gives CDR1 SGHAT, CDR2 FQNNGV. The CDR3 bases are TGTGCCAGCAGCTTCCTTTCAAGCGGGAGGGCAAATGAGCAGTTCTTC. It encodes CASSFLSSGRANEQFF.

A note on this clonotype: With a much larger clone just one base away, this may be a read error. This rearrangement joins TRBV5-4 to TRBJ1-4, with 7 bases aligning to TRBD1. Germline V CDR1 and CDR2: SGHNT, YYREEE (reference sequence). The CDR3 contains 16 residues. V was clipped by 4 bases and J by 8 bases; unmatched bases: 14. CDR3 sequence: CASSASLEGAGEKLFF. As DNA, the CDR3 is TGTGCCAGCAGCGCAAGCCTAGAGGGGGCAGGGGAAAAACTGTTTTTT.

In DNA form, the CDR3 reads TGCAACGCTGAATTCCGGGGCAGTGAGCAGTTCTTC. It codes for CNAEFRGSEQFF. V usage is TRBV29-1 and J usage is TRBJ2-1; either TRBD1 or TRBD2 may fit D (5 bases each). Germline assignment: CDR1 SQVTM and CDR2 ANQGSEA. This CDR3 contains 12 residues.

A remark on this clonotype: One junction end does not reproduce the germline sequence, and a read error may be involved. The chain employs TRBV6-2 or TRBV6-3 and TRBJ2-1; TRBD1 might be the D (6 bases). The germline V gene encodes CDR1 MNHEY and CDR2 SVGEGT. This CDR3 has 16 residues. In DNA, the CDR3 is TGTGCCAGCAGTCCGGGGACACAACCTCTCTACAATGTGCAGTTCTTT. It encodes CASSPGTQPLYNVQFF.

This clonotype was picked up one time. Without the conserved terminal phenylalanine or tryptophan, this CDR3 likely stems from a read error. The chain joins TRBV4-2 to TRBJ2-2; D is uncertain. The CDR3 loop spans 16 amino acids. Trimming took off 0 bases at V and 2 bases at J, with 10 bases between the two ends. The germline V gene encodes CDR1 LGHNA and CDR2 YNFKEQ. CDR3 amino acids: CASSQDENFNTGELFL. The CDR3 DNA reads TGTGCCAGCAGCCAAGATGAGAACTTTAACACCGGGGAGCTGTTTCTT.

This clonotype was observed a few times. The chain couples TRBV14 to TRBJ2-2, with D possibly TRBD2 on 5 matching bases. V was shortened by 3 bases and J by 7 bases, with 12 bases between the two germline ends. Germline CDR1 reads SGHDN; CDR2 reads FVKESK. The CDR3 spans 14 residues. The CDR3 sequence is CASSQDFGDGELFF. As DNA, the CDR3 is TGTGCCAGCAGCCAGGATTTCGGGGACGGGGAGCTGTTTTTT. Together with reference TRBV14 and TRBJ2-2, the CDR3 gives the full variable domain: EAGVTQFPSHSVIEKGQTVTLRCDPISGHDNLYWYRRVMGKEIKFLLHFVKESKQDESGMPNNRFLAERTGGTYSTLKVQPAELEDSGVYFCASSQDFGDGELFFGEGSRLTVL.

With regard to this clonotype: The junction departs from the called germline gene at one end, perhaps through a read error. The chain couples TRBV28 to TRBJ2-1, with 8 nucleotides matching TRBD1. Germline values: CDR1 MDHEN, CDR2 SYDVKM. This CDR3 spans 15 amino acids. The CDR3 sequence is CTSSVPGQDNNEQFF. In DNA, the CDR3 is TGTACCAGCAGCGTCCCGGGACAGGATAACAATGAGCAGTTCTTC.

The chain joins TRBV28 to TRBJ2-7; TRBD2 matches 7 bases. Trimming removed 9 bases from V and 4 bases from J; junction bases left unmatched: 9. CDR1 MDHEN and CDR2 SYDVKM come from the germline V gene. The CDR3 loop spans 13 amino acids. The CDR3 DNA reads TGTGCCAGTACGTCGACTAGCTATTACGAGCAGTACTTC. Translation: CASTSTSYYEQYF.